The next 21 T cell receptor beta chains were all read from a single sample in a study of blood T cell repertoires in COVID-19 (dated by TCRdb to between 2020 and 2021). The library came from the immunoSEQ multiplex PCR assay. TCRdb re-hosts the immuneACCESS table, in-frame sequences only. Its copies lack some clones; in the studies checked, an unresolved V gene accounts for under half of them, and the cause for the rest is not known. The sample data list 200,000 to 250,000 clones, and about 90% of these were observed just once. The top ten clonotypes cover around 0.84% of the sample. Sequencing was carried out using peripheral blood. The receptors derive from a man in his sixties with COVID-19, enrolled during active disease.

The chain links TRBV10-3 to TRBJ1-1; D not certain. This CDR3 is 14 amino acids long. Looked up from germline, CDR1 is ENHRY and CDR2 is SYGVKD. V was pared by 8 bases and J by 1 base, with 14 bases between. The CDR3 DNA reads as TGTGCCATCTCTAGTAGCTTATCGAACACTGAAGCTTTCTTT. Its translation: CAISSSLSNTEAFF.

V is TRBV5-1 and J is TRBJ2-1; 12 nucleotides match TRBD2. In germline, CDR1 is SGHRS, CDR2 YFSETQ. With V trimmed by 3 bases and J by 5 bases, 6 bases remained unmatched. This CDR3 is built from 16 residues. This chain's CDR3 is CASSSRTSGEDNEQFF. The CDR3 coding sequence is TGCGCCAGCAGCTCCCGGACTAGCGGGGAGGACAATGAGCAGTTCTTC.

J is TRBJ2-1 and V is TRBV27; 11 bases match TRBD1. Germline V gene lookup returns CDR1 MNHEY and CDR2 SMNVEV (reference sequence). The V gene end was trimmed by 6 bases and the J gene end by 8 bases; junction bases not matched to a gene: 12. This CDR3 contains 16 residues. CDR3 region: CASRHHRDRGVDEQFF. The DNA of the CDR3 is TGTGCCAGCAGACACCACCGGGACAGGGGGGTCGATGAGCAGTTCTTC.

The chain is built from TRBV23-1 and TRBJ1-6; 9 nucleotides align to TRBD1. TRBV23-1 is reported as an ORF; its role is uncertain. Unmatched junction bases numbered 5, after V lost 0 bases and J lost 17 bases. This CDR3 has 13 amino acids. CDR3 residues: CASSQSPRQGVHF. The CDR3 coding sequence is TGCGCCAGCAGTCAATCGCCGAGACAGGGGGTCCACTTT.

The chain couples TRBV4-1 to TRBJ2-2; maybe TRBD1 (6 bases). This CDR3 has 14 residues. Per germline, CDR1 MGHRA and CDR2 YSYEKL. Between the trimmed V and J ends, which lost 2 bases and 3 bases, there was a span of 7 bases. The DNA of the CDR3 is TGCGCCAGCAGCCAACAGGGGTACACCGGGGAGCTGTTTTTT. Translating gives CASSQQGYTGELFF.

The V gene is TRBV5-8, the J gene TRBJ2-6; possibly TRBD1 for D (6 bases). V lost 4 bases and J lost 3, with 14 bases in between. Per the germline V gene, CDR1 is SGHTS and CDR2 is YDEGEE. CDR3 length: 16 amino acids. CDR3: CASSPTGTGGANVLTF. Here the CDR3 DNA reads TGTGCCAGCAGCCCCACAGGGACGGGTGGGGCCAACGTCCTGACTTTC.

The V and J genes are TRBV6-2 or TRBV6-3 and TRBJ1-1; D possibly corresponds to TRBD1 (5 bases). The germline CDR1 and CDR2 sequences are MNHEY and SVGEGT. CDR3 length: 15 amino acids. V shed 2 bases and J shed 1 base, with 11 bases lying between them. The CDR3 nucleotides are TGTGCCAGCAGTTACGCCCGACAGAAGAACACTGAAGCTTTCTTT. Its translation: CASSYARQKNTEAFF.

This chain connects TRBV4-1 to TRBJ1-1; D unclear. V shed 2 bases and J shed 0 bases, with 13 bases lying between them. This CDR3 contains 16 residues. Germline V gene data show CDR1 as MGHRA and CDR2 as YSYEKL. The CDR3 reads CASSQYGASMNTEAFF. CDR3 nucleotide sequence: TGCGCCAGCAGCCAATACGGAGCTAGTATGAACACTGAAGCTTTCTTT.

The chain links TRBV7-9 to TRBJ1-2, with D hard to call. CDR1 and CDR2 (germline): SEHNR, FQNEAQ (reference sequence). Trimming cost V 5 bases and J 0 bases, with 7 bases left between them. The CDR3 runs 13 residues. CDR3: CASSAGANYGYTF. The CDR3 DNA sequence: TGTGCCAGCAGCGCCGGGGCTAACTATGGCTACACCTTC.

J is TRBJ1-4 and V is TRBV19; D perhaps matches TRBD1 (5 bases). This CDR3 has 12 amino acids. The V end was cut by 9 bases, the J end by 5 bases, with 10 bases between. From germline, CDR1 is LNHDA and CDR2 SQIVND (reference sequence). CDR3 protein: CASGDFNEKLFF. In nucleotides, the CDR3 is TGTGCCAGCGGGGACTTCAATGAAAAACTGTTTTTT.

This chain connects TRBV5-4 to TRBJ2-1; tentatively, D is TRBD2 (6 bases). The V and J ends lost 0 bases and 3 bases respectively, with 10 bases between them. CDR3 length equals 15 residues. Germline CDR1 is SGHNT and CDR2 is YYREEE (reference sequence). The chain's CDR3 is CASSLDGSGYNEQFF. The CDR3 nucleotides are TGTGCCAGCAGCTTGGACGGGAGCGGCTACAATGAGCAGTTCTTC.

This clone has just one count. For the CDR3, the DNA is TGCAGCGCGGACAGGGGCAATGAGCAGTTCTTC. Amino acid sequence: CSADRGNEQFF. This chain connects TRBV29-1 to TRBJ2-1; TRBD1 matches 9 bases. The CDR3 spans 11 residues. V lost 7 bases, J lost 6 bases, and 1 base stayed unmatched. The germline gives CDR1 SQVTM, CDR2 ANQGSEA.

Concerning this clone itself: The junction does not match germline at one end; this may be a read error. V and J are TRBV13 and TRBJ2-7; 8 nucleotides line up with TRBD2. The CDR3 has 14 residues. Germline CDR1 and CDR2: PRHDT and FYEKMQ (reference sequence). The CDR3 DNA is TGTGCCAGCAGCGTAGCGGGGAAGACCTACGAGCAGTACTTT. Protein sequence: CASSVAGKTYEQYF.

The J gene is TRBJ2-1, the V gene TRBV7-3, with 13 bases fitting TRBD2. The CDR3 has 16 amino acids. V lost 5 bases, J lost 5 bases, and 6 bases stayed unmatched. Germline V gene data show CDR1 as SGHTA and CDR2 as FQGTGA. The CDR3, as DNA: TGTGCCAGCAGCCCAAGGACTAGCGGGAGCAACAATGAGCAGTTCTTC. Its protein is CASSPRTSGSNNEQFF.

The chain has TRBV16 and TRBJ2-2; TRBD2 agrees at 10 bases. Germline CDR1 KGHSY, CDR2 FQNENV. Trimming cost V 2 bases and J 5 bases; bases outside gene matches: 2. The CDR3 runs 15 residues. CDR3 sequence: CASSQLAGVTGELFF. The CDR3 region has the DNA TGTGCCAGCAGCCAACTAGCGGGGGTGACCGGGGAGCTGTTTTTT.

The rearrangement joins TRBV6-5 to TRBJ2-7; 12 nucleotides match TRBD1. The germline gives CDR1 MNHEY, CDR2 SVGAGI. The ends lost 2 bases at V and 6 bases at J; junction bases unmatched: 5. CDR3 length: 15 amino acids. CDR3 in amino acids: CASSYPGTGGLEQYF. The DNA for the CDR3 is TGTGCCAGCAGTTACCCCGGGACAGGGGGCCTCGAGCAGTACTTC.

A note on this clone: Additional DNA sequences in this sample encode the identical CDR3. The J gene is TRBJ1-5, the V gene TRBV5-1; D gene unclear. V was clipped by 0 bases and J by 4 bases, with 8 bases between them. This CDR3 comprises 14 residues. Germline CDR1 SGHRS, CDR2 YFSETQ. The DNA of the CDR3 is TGCGCCAGCAGCTTGGGGACGGGAAATCAGCCCCAGCATTTT. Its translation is CASSLGTGNQPQHF.

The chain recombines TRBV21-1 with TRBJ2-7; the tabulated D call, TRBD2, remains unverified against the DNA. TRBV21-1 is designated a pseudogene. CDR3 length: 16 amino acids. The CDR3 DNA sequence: TGTGCCAGCAGCGGATTCGGGACTAGCGGAACCTACGAGCAGTACTTC. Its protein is CASSGFGTSGTYEQYF.

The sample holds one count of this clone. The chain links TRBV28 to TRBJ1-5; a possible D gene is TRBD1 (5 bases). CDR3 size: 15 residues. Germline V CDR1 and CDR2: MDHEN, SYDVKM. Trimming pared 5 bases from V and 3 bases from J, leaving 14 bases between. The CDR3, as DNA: TGTGCCAGCAGTCCTCCTGACAGCCTCAATCAGCCCCAGCATTTT. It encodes CASSPPDSLNQPQHF.

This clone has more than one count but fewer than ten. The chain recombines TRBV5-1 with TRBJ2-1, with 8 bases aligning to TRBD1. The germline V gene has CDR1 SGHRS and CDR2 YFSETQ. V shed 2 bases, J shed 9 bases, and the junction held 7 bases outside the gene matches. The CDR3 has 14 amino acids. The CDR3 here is CASSLRGQGSEQFF. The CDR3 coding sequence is TGCGCCAGCAGCTTACGAGGACAGGGCAGTGAGCAGTTCTTC.

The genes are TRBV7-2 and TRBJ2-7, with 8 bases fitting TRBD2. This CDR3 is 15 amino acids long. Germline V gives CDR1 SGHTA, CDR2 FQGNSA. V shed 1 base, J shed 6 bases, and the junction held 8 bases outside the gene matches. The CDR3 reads CASSLVGAGESEQYF. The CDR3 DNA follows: TGTGCCAGCAGCTTAGTAGGAGCGGGAGAATCCGAGCAGTACTTC.